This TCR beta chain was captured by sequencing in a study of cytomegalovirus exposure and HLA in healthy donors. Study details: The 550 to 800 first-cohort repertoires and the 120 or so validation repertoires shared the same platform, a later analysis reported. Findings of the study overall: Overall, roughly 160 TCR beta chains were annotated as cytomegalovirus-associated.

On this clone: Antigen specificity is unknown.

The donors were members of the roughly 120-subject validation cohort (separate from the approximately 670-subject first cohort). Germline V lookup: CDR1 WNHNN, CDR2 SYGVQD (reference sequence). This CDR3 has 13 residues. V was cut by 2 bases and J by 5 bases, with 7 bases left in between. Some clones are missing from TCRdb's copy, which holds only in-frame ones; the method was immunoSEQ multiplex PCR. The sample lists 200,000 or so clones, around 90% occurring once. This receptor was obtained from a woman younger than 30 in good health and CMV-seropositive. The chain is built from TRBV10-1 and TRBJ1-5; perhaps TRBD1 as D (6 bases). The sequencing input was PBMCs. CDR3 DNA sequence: TGCGCCAGCAGTGAGAACAGGGATCAGCCCCAGCATTTT. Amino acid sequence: CASSENRDQPQHF.